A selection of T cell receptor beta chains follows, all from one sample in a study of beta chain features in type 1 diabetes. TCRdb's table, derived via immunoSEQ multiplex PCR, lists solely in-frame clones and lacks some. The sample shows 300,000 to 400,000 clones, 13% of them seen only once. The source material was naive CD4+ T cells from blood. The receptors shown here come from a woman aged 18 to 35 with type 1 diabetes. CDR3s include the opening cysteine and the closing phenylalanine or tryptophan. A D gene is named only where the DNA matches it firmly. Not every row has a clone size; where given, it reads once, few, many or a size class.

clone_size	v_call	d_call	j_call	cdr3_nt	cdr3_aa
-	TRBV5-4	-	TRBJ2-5	TGTGCCAGCAGCCAACGGACAGAAGAGACCCAGTACTTC	CASSQRTEETQYF
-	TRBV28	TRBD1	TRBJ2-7	TGTGCCAGCAGTACCGGGACAGCCTCCTACGAGCAGTACTTC	CASSTGTASYEQYF
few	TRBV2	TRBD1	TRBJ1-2	TGTGCCAGCACGGACAGGGGTAGCTATGGCTACACCTTC	CASTDRGSYGYTF
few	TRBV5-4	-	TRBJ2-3	TGTGCCAGCAGCTTGGGGCAGGGGAGAGGAGATACGCAGTATTTT	CASSLGQGRGDTQYF
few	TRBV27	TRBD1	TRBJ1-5	TGTGCCAGCAGTTTGAGGACAGGGGCTCAGCCCCAGCATTTT	CASSLRTGAQPQHF
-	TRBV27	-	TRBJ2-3	TGTGCCAGCAGTCCGTCTCTCCCTTCCTATACGCAGTATTTT	CASSPSLPSYTQYF
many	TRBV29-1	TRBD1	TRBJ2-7	TGCAGCGCCGGACAGGGAACGAACGAGCAGTACTTC	CSAGQGTNEQYF
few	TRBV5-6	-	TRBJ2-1	TGTGCCAGCAGCTTGGTAGGACTAACAAACTCCTACAATGAGCAGTTCTTC	CASSLVGLTNSYNEQFF
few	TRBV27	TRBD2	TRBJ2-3	TGTGCCACTGGAGGACTAGCGCCGAGGGATACGCAGTATTTT	CATGGLAPRDTQYF
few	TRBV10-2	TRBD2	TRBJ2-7	TGCGCCAGCAGTGAGCGACGGGCGGGGGACGGCGAGCAGTACTTC	CASSERRAGDGEQYF
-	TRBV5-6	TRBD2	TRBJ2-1	TGTGCCAGCAGCTTAGCCCGGCTAGGGCGGGAGTACTACAATGAGCAGTTCTTC	CASSLARLGREYYNEQFF
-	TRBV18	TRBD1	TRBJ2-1	TGTGCCAGCTCACCACCCAGACAGGGGGCCTATGAGCAGTTCTTC	CASSPPRQGAYEQFF
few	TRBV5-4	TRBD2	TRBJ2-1	TGTGCCAGCAGCTTGGGGCTAGCGGGAGTAAGTGAGCAGTTCTTC	CASSLGLAGVSEQFF
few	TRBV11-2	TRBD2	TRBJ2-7	TGTGCCAGCAGACCGGGACTAGCGGACTACGAGCAGTACTTC	CASRPGLADYEQYF
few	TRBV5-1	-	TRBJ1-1	TGCGCCAGCAGCCAGGGATTTCTAGGCGGTGTGCACACTGAAGCTTTCTTT	CASSQGFLGGVHTEAFF
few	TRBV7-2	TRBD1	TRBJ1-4	TGTGCCAGCAGCCCCTCGACAGGGAGGCAACTGTTTTTT	CASSPSTGRQLFF
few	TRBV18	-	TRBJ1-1	TGTGCCAGCTCACCCTCGGTTGGTTACACTGAAGCTTTCTTT	CASSPSVGYTEAFF
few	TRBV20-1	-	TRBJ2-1	TGCAGTGTGCGGAGGACTGAGCAGTTCTTC	CSVRRTEQFF
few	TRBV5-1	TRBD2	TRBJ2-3	TGCGCCAGCAGCTCGACTAGCGGGAAGAGGGGGGATACGCAGTATTTT	CASSSTSGKRGDTQYF
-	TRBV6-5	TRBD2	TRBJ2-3	TGTGCCAGCACCTGGACTAGCGGGACGATAGATACGCAGTATTTT	CASTWTSGTIDTQYF
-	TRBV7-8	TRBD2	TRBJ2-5	TGTGCCAGCGCAGTAGGGGCTAGCGGGACGGAGACCCAGTACTTC	CASAVGASGTETQYF
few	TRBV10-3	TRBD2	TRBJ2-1	TGTGCCATCAGTGAATTACTAGCGGGCCTCAATGAGCAGTTCTTC	CAISELLAGLNEQFF
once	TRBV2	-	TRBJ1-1	TGTGCCAGCAGTGTCAGCTGGGCAGGTGAAGAAGCTTTCTTT	CASSVSWAGEEAFF
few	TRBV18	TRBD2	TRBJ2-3	TGTGCCAGCTCGACTGGACTAGCGGGAGCCTCAGATACGCAGTATTTT	CASSTGLAGASDTQYF
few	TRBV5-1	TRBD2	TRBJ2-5	TGCGCCAGCGAGAGGGGTAGCGGGAGGCGAGAGACCCAGTACTTC	CASERGSGRRETQYF
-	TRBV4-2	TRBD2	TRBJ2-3	TGTGCCAGCAGCCAAGATCTAGCGGGAGGGCCCACAGATACGCAGTATTTT	CASSQDLAGGPTDTQYF
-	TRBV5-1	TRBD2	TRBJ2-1	TGCGCCAGCAGCTTCGACCCTAGCGGGAGTTACAATGAGCAGTTCTTC	CASSFDPSGSYNEQFF
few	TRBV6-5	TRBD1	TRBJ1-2	TGTGCCAGCAGACGGGACAGTGTTTATGGCTACACCTTC	CASRRDSVYGYTF
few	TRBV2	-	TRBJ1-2	TGTGCCAGCAGTGAAGGGTCGGGCTATGGCTACACCTTC	CASSEGSGYGYTF
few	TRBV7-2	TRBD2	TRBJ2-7	TGTGCCAGCAGCTTAGTGGGCGGGAGGGTTGCCTACGAGCAGTACTTC	CASSLVGGRVAYEQYF
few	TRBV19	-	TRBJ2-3	TGTGCCAGTAGAGGGAGGCCCCTGAGCACAGATACGCAGTATTTT	CASRGRPLSTDTQYF
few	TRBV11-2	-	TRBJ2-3	TGTGCCAGCAGCTCTCGGGCGGGCATCACGGGACAGTATTTT	CASSSRAGITGQYF
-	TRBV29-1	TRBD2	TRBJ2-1	TGCAGCGTTGTTAGCGGGAGTTCCTACAATGAGCAGTTCTTC	CSVVSGSSYNEQFF
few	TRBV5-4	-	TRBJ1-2	TGTGCCAGCAGCCCTGGTTGGATTGCGGGGGTGGGCTATGGCTACACCTTC	CASSPGWIAGVGYGYTF
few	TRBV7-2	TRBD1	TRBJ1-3	TGTGCCAGCAGCTCGTCCGGGACAGAAGGAAACACCATATATTTT	CASSSSGTEGNTIYF
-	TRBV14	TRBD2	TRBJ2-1	TGTGCCAGCAGCCCCATGAGAGGGACTAGCGGGAGTATCCGAAATGAGCAGTTCTTC	CASSPMRGTSGSIRNEQFF
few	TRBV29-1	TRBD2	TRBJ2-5	TGCAGCGTTGGGGGACTAGCGGGAGGGCCGTGGGAGACCCAGTACTTC	CSVGGLAGGPWETQYF
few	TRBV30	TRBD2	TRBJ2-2	TGTGCCCGGACTCGGGGTCCGGGACTAGGGACCGGGGAGCTGTTTTTT	CARTRGPGLGTGELFF
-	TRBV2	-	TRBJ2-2	TGTGCCAGCAGTGAGGACTGGGCCGGGGAGCTGTTTTTT	CASSEDWAGELFF
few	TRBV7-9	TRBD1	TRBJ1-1	TGTGCCAGCAGCCCCCAGGGGGACACTGAAGCTTTCTTT	CASSPQGDTEAFF
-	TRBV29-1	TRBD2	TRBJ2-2	TGCAGCGCCCGGAGACTAGCGGGAGATCCCGGGGAGCTGTTTTTT	CSARRLAGDPGELFF
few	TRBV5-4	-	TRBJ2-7	TGTGCCAGCAGCTTACCTGCTAGCTCCTCCTACGAGCAGTACTTC	CASSLPASSSYEQYF
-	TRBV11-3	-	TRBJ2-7	TGTGCCAGCAGATGCAGGGATCCCTACGAGCAGTACTTC	CASRCRDPYEQYF
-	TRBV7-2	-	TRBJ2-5	TGTGCCAGCAGCTTAGAACGGGTGCAAGAGACCCAGTACTTC	CASSLERVQETQYF
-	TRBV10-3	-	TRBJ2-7	TGTGCCATCGGAGTCACTAGTACCTGGGAGCAGTACTTC	CAIGVTSTWEQYF
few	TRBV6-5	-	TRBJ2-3	TGTGCCAGCAGTTACTACGGGTCAGATACGCAGTATTTT	CASSYYGSDTQYF
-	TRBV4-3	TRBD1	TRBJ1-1	TGCGCCAGCAGCCACAGTACGGGACAGGCTGAAGCTTTCTTT	CASSHSTGQAEAFF
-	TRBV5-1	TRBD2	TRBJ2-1	TGCGCCACCGGACTAGCGGGAGTCAACGGTGAGCAGTTCTTC	CATGLAGVNGEQFF
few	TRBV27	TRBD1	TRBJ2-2	TGTGCCAGCAGTTCAGACAGGGGTACCGGGGAGCTGTTTTTT	CASSSDRGTGELFF
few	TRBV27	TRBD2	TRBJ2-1	TGTGCCAGCAGCGGGAGGGTCTACAATGAGCAGTTCTTC	CASSGRVYNEQFF
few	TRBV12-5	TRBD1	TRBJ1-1	TGTGCTAGTGGTTTGGACAGGGGGGACTCTGAAGCTTTCTTT	CASGLDRGDSEAFF
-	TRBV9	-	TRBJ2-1	TGTGCCAGCAGCGTAGAAGTAGTTTCCAATGAGCAGTTCTTC	CASSVEVVSNEQFF
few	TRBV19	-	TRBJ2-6	TGTGCCAGTAGTGAGGCATCCTCTGGGGCCAACGTCCTGACTTTC	CASSEASSGANVLTF
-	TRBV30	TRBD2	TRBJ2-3	TGTGCCTGTAGCGGGAGTGGAGATACGCAGTATTTT	CACSGSGDTQYF
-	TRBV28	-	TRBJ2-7	TGTGCCAGCAGAATACAGGGTCCGAACGAGCAGTACTTC	CASRIQGPNEQYF
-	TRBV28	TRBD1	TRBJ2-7	TGTGCCAGCAGTCCGGGACAGGGGAAGCGCGAGCAGTACTTC	CASSPGQGKREQYF